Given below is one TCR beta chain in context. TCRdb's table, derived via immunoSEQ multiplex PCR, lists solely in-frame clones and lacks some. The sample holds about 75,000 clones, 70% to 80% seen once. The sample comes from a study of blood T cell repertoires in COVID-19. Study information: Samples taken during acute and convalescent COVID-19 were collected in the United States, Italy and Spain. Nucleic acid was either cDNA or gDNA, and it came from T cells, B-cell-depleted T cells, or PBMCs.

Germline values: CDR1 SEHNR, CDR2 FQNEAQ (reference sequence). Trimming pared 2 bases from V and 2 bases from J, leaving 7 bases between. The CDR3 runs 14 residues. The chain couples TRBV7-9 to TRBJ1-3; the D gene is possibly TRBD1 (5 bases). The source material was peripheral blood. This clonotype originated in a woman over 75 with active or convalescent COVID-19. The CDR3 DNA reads TGTGCCAGCAGCTTAACGGGGGCTGGAAACACCATATATTTT. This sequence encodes CASSLTGAGNTIYF.